This T cell receptor beta chain was sequenced for a study of post-analysis software for immune sequencing data. Overall study context: Clinical courses comprised relapsing-remitting, secondary progressive and progressive-relapsing multiple sclerosis. The study's findings and limits: Elevated frequency relative to controls characterized several TRBV segments in patients, TRBV5-6, TRBV5-1 and TRBV20-1 among them.

The CDR3 is 17 amino acids. Germline CDR1 and CDR2: SGHRS and YFSETQ. V lost 2 bases, J lost 0 bases, and 15 bases lay in between. Presence of unique molecular identifiers characterized the TCR beta cDNA libraries. In TCRdb, the PCR reads were re-called with MiXCR into one record per CDR3 protein. The sample records some 890,000 distinct CDR3 sequences, about 53% being singletons. Comments on this clonotype: The antigen remains undetermined.

The sequence was collected from a girl between 5 and 17 years old with multiple sclerosis. The chain is built from TRBV5-1 and TRBJ2-1; TRBD2 might be the D (7 bases). The sequenced sample consisted of blood. CDR3: CASSFRGATSSYNEQFF. DNA of the CDR3: TGCGCCAGCAGCTTTCGGGGGGCCACGAGCTCCTACAATGAGCAGTTCTTC.